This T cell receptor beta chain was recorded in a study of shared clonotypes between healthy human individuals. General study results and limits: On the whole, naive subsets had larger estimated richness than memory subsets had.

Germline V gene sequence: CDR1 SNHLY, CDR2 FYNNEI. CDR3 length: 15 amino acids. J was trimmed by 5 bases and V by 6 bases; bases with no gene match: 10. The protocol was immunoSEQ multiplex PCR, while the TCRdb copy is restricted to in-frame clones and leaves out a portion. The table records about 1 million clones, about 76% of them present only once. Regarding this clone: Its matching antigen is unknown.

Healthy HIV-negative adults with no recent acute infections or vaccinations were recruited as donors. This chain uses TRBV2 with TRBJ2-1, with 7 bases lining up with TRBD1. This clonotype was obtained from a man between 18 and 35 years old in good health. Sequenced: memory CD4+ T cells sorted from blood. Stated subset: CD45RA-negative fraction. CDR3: CASSSGGPSHNEQFF. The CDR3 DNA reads TGTGCCAGCAGCTCAGGGGGACCCTCGCACAATGAGCAGTTCTTC.